The subject of this entry is one T cell receptor (beta chain). Its antigen is unidentified. These data originate in a study of identical twins. The study's findings and limits: Its conclusions, products of cross-sectional statistical analysis, did not come from following the same donors. For zero-insertion analyses, partial confounding could come from invariant MAIT and iNKT cells.

TCRdb processed the 5' RACE reads anew with MiXCR; each CDR3 protein has one entry. The data contain 220,000 or so distinct CDR3 sequences, 5.5% to 7% of them singletons. The V end was cut by 3 bases, the J end by 2 bases, with 18 bases between. The CDR3 has 17 amino acids. Germline V gives CDR1 MNHEY, CDR2 SVGAGI. The sample was also linked to a second study, of yellow fever vaccine responses in identical twins.

The sequence was obtained from a woman aged 18-29 years in good health. The chain uses TRBV6-5 and TRBJ2-3; D remains unclear. The sample taken for sequencing was memory (CD45RO+) T cells sorted from blood. The CDR3 loop is CASSYGVGPLSTDTQYF. As DNA, the CDR3 is TGTGCCAGCAGTTATGGGGTGGGCCCCCTCTCCACAGATACGCAGTATTTT.